This TCR beta chain was sequenced for a study of OX40 agonist ivuxolimab in advanced cancers. Overall study findings and caveats: Undetermined was the antigen specificity of the expanded peripheral T cells. In general, CD8+ T cells held more expanded clones than CD4+ did, on average.

Regarding this clone: Its antigen is undetermined.

V dropped 2 bases and J dropped 10 bases, with 15 bases sitting between them. This CDR3 region has 14 residues. Per germline, CDR1 KGHSH and CDR2 LQKENI. Only in-frame clones appear in the TCRdb table, and some are missing; sequencing was by immunoSEQ multiplex PCR. Among 55,000 to 75,000 clones listed, approximately 83% were seen once. The chain couples TRBV18 to TRBJ2-1; tentatively, D is TRBD2 (6 bases). The sample here was CD4+ or CD8+ T cells sorted from blood, taken in a trial of the OX40 agonist ivuxolimab. This TCR was recovered from an adult with an advanced solid tumor such as melanoma, head and neck, liver or kidney cancer. The CDR3 protein is CASSPGSAGGEQFF. The CDR3 DNA follows: TGTGCCAGCTCACCAGGATCAGCAGGAGGGGAGCAGTTCTTC.